The next 26 T cell receptor beta chains were all read from a single sample in a study of beta chain features in type 1 diabetes (dated by TCRdb to the late 2010s). The library was obtained by the immunoSEQ multiplex PCR assay. All of the isolated RNA was reverse transcribed with the High Capacity cDNA Reverse Transcription Kit, so expressed TCRB transcripts were sequenced. TCRdb carries this immuneACCESS record with in-frame sequences only. Its versions omit some clonotypes, under half of them owing to an unresolved V gene in the studies checked, with the rest unexplained. The sample profile shows roughly 300,000 clones; around 15% of them were found once. The ten largest account for approximately 6.7% of the sample. Specimen: central memory CD4+ T cells from blood. The origin of the receptors is a man aged 25 to 45 in good health.

The gene calls are TRBV29-1 and TRBJ2-1; 13 bases fit TRBD2. V trimming: 7 bases; J trimming: 6 bases; junction bases outside the gene matches: 9. The germline V gene encodes CDR1 SQVTM and CDR2 ANQGSEA. The CDR3 runs to 15 residues. The CDR3, as DNA: TGCAGCGAGACGGGACTAGCGGGACGGTCCAATGAGCAGTTCTTC. It translates to CSETGLAGRSNEQFF.

This clone came up a few times. The chain joins TRBV11-3 to TRBJ1-5; a weak D match, TRBD1 (6 bases). The V end was cut by 6 bases, the J end by 5 bases, with 11 bases between. Germline CDR1 SGHNT, CDR2 YENEEA. The CDR3 is 13 residues long. CDR3 loop: CASSLGGDQPQHF. The CDR3 nucleotides read TGTGCCAGCAGTTTGGGGGGCGATCAGCCCCAGCATTTT.

V and J are TRBV6-6 and TRBJ2-7; 13 nucleotides line up with TRBD2. Trimming removed 6 bases from V and 5 bases from J; junction bases left unmatched: 7. Germline CDR1 is MNHNY and CDR2 is SVGAGI (reference sequence). The CDR3 is 15 amino acids. The CDR3 reads CASSPLAGGPDEQYV. CDR3 sequence (DNA): TGTGCCAGCAGCCCACTAGCGGGAGGGCCAGACGAGCAGTACGTC.

This clone appeared many times. V and J are TRBV30 and TRBJ2-6; no clear D. Germline loops: CDR1 GTSNPN, CDR2 SVGIG (reference sequence). Trimming took 1 base from V and 2 from J, leaving 6 bases between them. This CDR3 contains 14 residues. CDR3 amino acids: CAWSGTAGANVLTF. Here the CDR3 DNA reads TGTGCCTGGAGTGGTACAGCTGGGGCCAACGTCCTGACTTTC.

The sample holds a few counts of this clone. The chain combines TRBV5-4 with TRBJ1-2, with D tentatively TRBD1 (5 bases). The germline CDR1 and CDR2 sequences are SGHNT and YYREEE (reference sequence). V was trimmed by 6 bases and J by 4 bases, leaving 22 bases between them. The CDR3 extends over 16 amino acids. This CDR3 is CASTPGAGRSSYGYTF. The CDR3 DNA sequence: TGTGCCAGCACCCCGGGTGCGGGGCGCTCCTCCTATGGCTACACCTTC.

This chain uses TRBV7-2 with TRBJ1-4; D might be TRBD1 (6 bases). The V and J ends lost 6 bases and 1 base respectively, with 12 bases between them. The CDR3 is 15 residues long. Germline CDR1 reads SGHTA; CDR2 reads FQGNSA. CDR3 nucleotide sequence: TGTGCCAGCAGTCAGGGGCTTGGAACTAATGAAAAACTGTTTTTT. Translating gives CASSQGLGTNEKLFF.

This clone was counted between two and nine times. The chain employs TRBV11-2 and TRBJ1-2, with TRBD1 matching 7 bases. This CDR3 comprises 15 residues. V gave up 8 bases and J gave up 4 bases; unmatched junction bases: 13. Per germline, CDR1 SGHAT and CDR2 FQNNGV. The CDR3 bases are TGTGCCAGCGTTGCTCCTGTGACAGGGCGCTATGGCTACACCTTC. As protein: CASVAPVTGRYGYTF.

This clone appeared a few times. The chain couples TRBV7-7 to TRBJ2-3, with D perhaps matching TRBD2 (6 bases). The germline V gene has CDR1 SSHAT and CDR2 FNYEAQ (reference sequence). The V gene lost 5 bases and the J gene lost 8 bases, with 11 bases spanning the gap. This CDR3 region has 12 residues. The CDR3 sequence: CASSPVEGTQYF. The CDR3 nucleotides are TGTGCCAGCAGCCCCGTGGAGGGTACGCAGTATTTT.

This clone was seen a handful of times. The chain employs TRBV18 and TRBJ1-1; 7 nucleotides match TRBD1. The CDR3 has 16 residues. The trim removed 4 bases at V and 1 base at J, leaving 9 bases unmatched. Germline CDR1 KGHSH, CDR2 LQKENI. CDR3: CASSLIPGTENTEAFF. The CDR3 DNA reads as TGTGCCAGCTCACTGATACCTGGGACAGAGAACACTGAAGCTTTCTTT.

The count of this clone is one. The chain is built from TRBV28 and TRBJ2-7; 7 bases line up with TRBD2. Trimming removed 3 bases from V and 0 bases from J; junction bases left unmatched: 2. CDR1 is MDHEN and CDR2 is SYDVKM in the germline V gene. This CDR3 spans 14 amino acids. The CDR3 loop is CASSFGGSSYEQYF. The DNA for the CDR3 is TGTGCCAGCAGTTTCGGGGGGAGCTCCTACGAGCAGTACTTC.

In this sample, this clone turned up a few times. This rearrangement joins TRBV5-4 to TRBJ1-4, with a possible D match to TRBD1 (6 bases). Germline CDR1 is SGHNT and CDR2 is YYREEE (reference sequence). V gave up 2 bases and J gave up 6 bases, with 14 bases separating them. This CDR3 has 15 residues. The CDR3 reads CASSFRPGADEKLFF. CDR3 nucleotide sequence: TGTGCCAGCAGCTTTAGACCGGGGGCGGATGAAAAACTGTTTTTT.

This chain links TRBV4-1 with TRBJ1-5; 9 positions agree with TRBD1. This CDR3 contains 14 residues. Trimming at V came to 3 bases and at J to 7 bases, leaving 4 bases not matched to a gene. CDR1 and CDR2 from the germline V gene are MGHRA and YSYEKL. This CDR3 reads CASSQGTGFQPQHF. CDR3 DNA: TGCGCCAGCAGCCAGGGGACAGGGTTCCAGCCCCAGCATTTT.

CDR3 in amino acids: CASSLLAQGYGYTF. The DNA for the CDR3 is TGTGCCAGCAGCTTACTGGCTCAGGGCTATGGCTACACCTTC. This rearrangement joins TRBV11-3 to TRBJ1-2, with TRBD1 as a possible D gene (5 bases). V was pared by 2 bases and J by 4 bases, with 11 bases between. This CDR3 is 14 amino acids long. CDR1 and CDR2 (germline): SGHNT, YENEEA.

This clone was observed a handful of times. V gene TRBV30 combines with J gene TRBJ1-3, with TRBD1 identical over 9 bases. With V trimmed by 4 bases and J by 2 bases, 6 bases remained unmatched. Per the germline V gene, CDR1 is GTSNPN and CDR2 is SVGIG (reference sequence). This CDR3 has 15 amino acids. DNA of the CDR3: TGTGCCTGGACCAACAGGGGGCTGGCTGGAAACACCATATATTTT. Its translation is CAWTNRGLAGNTIYF.

This clone has a handful of counts. The chain carries TRBV4-3 and TRBJ2-7; 9 bases fit TRBD1. CDR3 size: 15 residues. Trimming at V came to 2 bases and at J to 2 bases, leaving 4 bases not matched to a gene. CDR1 LGHNA and CDR2 YSLEER come from the germline V gene. In DNA form, the CDR3 reads TGCGCCAGCAGCCAACCGGGACAGGGTCCCTACGAGCAGTACGTC. Protein: CASSQPGQGPYEQYV.

The V call is TRBV30, the J call TRBJ2-5; 7 bases are a match to TRBD1. CDR1 is GTSNPN and CDR2 is SVGIG in the germline V gene (reference sequence). J lost 7 bases, V lost 4 bases, and 18 bases had no gene match. The CDR3 has 16 amino acids. For the CDR3, the DNA is TGTGCCTGGAATCGACCCGGGACAGCCGAAAGGAGGACCCAGTACTTC. Protein: CAWNRPGTAERRTQYF.

This clone appeared a few times. The CDR3 reads CASSRGGRDQPQHF. The CDR3, as DNA: TGCGCCAGCAGCCGTGGAGGCCGAGATCAGCCCCAGCATTTT. J is TRBJ1-5 and V is TRBV4-1; D not certain. The V end was cut by 4 bases, the J end by 5 bases, with 12 bases between. The CDR3 is made up of 14 amino acids. CDR1 is MGHRA, CDR2 YSYEKL, per germline.

Only a few counts were recorded for this clone. Here the CDR3 DNA reads TGCGCCAGCAGCCCCCAAGACCCCGCAACTGAAGCTTTCTTT. This codes for CASSPQDPATEAFF. The chain links TRBV5-1 to TRBJ1-1; D is uncertain. Germline values: CDR1 SGHRS, CDR2 YFSETQ. The CDR3 loop spans 14 amino acids. V shed 4 bases and J shed 5 bases, with 15 bases lying between them.

Notes on this clone: Mismatch with germline at one junction end may stem from a read error. This chain uses TRBV7-2 with TRBJ2-2; the D gene is possibly TRBD2 (5 bases). Germline-derived CDR1 and CDR2 are SGHTA and FQGNSA. CDR3 length: 15 residues. For the CDR3, the DNA is TGTGCCAGCAGCCCCAGGACTGGGAACGCCGGGGAGCTGTTTTTT. Its protein product is CASSPRTGNAGELFF.

The chain recombines TRBV27 with TRBJ2-6; 8 nucleotides line up with TRBD1. The CDR3 loop spans 18 amino acids. After removal of 2 bases from V and 3 bases from J, the junction contained 9 bases not matched to a gene. Germline V gene lookup returns CDR1 MNHEY and CDR2 SMNVEV (reference sequence). The CDR3 is CASSLTRGRIFGANVLTF. The CDR3 DNA sequence: TGTGCCAGCAGTTTAACCAGGGGGCGCATTTTTGGGGCCAACGTCCTGACTTTC.

This clone was seen a few times. At one end, the junction sequence differs from germline, possibly due to a read error. The rearrangement joins TRBV30 to TRBJ1-2; D uncertain. The length of the CDR3 is 12 residues. Germline V CDR1 and CDR2: GTSNPN, SVGIG (reference sequence). The CDR3 nucleotides are TGTGGCTGGAGTGAAGTGAACTATGGCTACACCTTC. This codes for CGWSEVNYGYTF.

V and J are TRBV11-2 and TRBJ1-4; no definite D call. Germline values: CDR1 SGHAT, CDR2 FQNNGV. The CDR3 is 12 amino acids. V was shortened by 5 bases and J by 8 bases, with 9 bases between the two germline ends. Here the CDR3 reads CASSITGEKLFF. CDR3 sequence (DNA): TGTGCCAGCAGCATAACGGGGGAAAAACTGTTTTTT.

This clone has a count of ten or more. The rearrangement uses TRBV7-9 and TRBJ2-1; 8 bases match TRBD2. The CDR3 runs to 15 residues. Germline CDR1 SEHNR, CDR2 FQNEAQ (reference sequence). Germline trimming cut 5 bases from V and 5 bases from J; bases unmatched to any gene: 8. The CDR3 spells CASSPLTGGNNEQFF. CDR3 in DNA: TGTGCCAGCAGCCCTCTAACGGGAGGGAACAATGAGCAGTTCTTC. The full variable domain, with the rest looked up from reference TRBV7-9 and TRBJ2-1, is DTGVSQNPRHKITKRGQNVTFRCDPISEHNRLYWYRQTLGQGPEFLTYFQNEAQLEKSRLLSDRFSAERPKGSFSTLEIQRTEQGDSAMYLCASSPLTGGNNEQFFGPGTRLTVL.

This clone turned up a few times. The chain has TRBV12-5 and TRBJ1-5, with TRBD1 as a possible D gene (5 bases). The CDR3 has 15 amino acids. The V gene lost 3 bases and the J gene lost 2 bases, with 11 bases spanning the gap. Germline values: CDR1 LGHNT, CDR2 FRNRAP. CDR3 bases: TGTGCTAGTGGTTTCGTCGGGGGTGGCAATCAGCCCCAGCATTTT. Translation gives CASGFVGGGNQPQHF.

The chain combines TRBV4-2 with TRBJ1-5, with D unclear. The CDR3 totals 13 residues. Per the germline V gene, CDR1 is LGHNA and CDR2 is YNFKEQ. V lost 0 bases and J lost 4, with 4 bases in between. CDR3 amino acids: CASSQEDNQPQHF. In DNA form, the CDR3 reads TGTGCCAGCAGCCAAGAGGATAATCAGCCCCAGCATTTT.

The chain couples TRBV4-3 to TRBJ1-2, with D hard to call. Germline CDR1 and CDR2: LGHNA and YSLEER. The V end lost 1 base, the J end lost 4 bases, and 13 bases lay between the germline ends. The CDR3 runs to 15 residues. CDR3 coding DNA: TGCGCCAGCAGCCAAGGTTCCAGGCTCTTCTATGGCTACACCTTC. Its translation is CASSQGSRLFYGYTF.